Listed below are T cell receptor beta chains from one sample, sequenced in a study of T cell responses to AZD1222 COVID-19 vaccine. Repertoires were generated with immunoSEQ multiplex PCR, while TCRdb's copy carries only in-frame clones and drops some. This table has under 150,000 clones, over 75% appearing once. This material consisted of peripheral blood, taken on day 0 of MenACWY control vaccination. All receptors come from an adult in good health. Each CDR3 is given with its conserved first and last residue. The D gene is left open where the match is weak. Clone size is given for some rows only: seen once, a few or many times, or a class if the clone is expanded.

v_gene: TRBV5-1
len: 15
d_gene: TRBD2
j_gene: TRBJ2-7
abundance: NA
CDR3nt: TGCGCCAGCAGCTATTGGCGGGGGGCGGGCGACGAGCAGTACTTC
CDR3aa: CASSYWRGAGDEQYF

v_gene: TRBV3-1/TRBV3-2
len: 13
d_gene: NA
j_gene: TRBJ1-2
abundance: NA
CDR3nt: TGTGCCAGCAGCCCCTCACGCGGAACGGGCTACACCTTC
CDR3aa: CASSPSRGTGYTF

v_gene: TRBV11-2
len: 16
d_gene: TRBD1
j_gene: TRBJ1-1
abundance: NA
CDR3nt: TGTGCCAGCATCCAGGGGCTGGGGAGTCGGACAGGGGGAGCTTTCTTT
CDR3aa: CASIQGLGSRTGGAFF

v_gene: TRBV4-3
len: 16
d_gene: NA
j_gene: TRBJ1-6
abundance: few
CDR3nt: TGCGCCAGCAGCCAAGGGCCGGGACAAAGAAATTCACCCCTCCACTTT
CDR3aa: CASSQGPGQRNSPLHF

v_gene: TRBV27
len: 14
d_gene: NA
j_gene: TRBJ1-4
abundance: few
CDR3nt: TGTGCCAGCAGTTTGCACCGGGGCTATGAAAAACTGTTTTTT
CDR3aa: CASSLHRGYEKLFF

v_gene: TRBV5-1
len: 15
d_gene: NA
j_gene: TRBJ2-3
abundance: few
CDR3nt: TGCGCCAGCAGCTTGAATGGAAGGTCGACAGATACGCAGTATTTT
CDR3aa: CASSLNGRSTDTQYF

v_gene: TRBV2
len: 12
d_gene: NA
j_gene: TRBJ1-1
abundance: NA
CDR3nt: TGTGCCAGCAGTGAGGCTTACACTGAAGCTTTCTTT
CDR3aa: CASSEAYTEAFF

v_gene: TRBV7-9
len: 11
d_gene: NA
j_gene: TRBJ2-5
abundance: NA
CDR3nt: TGTGCCAGCAGCGAGAAAGAGACCCAGTACTTC
CDR3aa: CASSEKETQYF

v_gene: TRBV2
len: 15
d_gene: NA
j_gene: TRBJ1-1
abundance: NA
CDR3nt: TGTGCCAGCAGGGGGACTGGGGGGTTATTCACTGAAGCTTTCTTT
CDR3aa: CASRGTGGLFTEAFF

v_gene: TRBV13
len: 16
d_gene: TRBD2
j_gene: TRBJ2-5
abundance: NA
CDR3nt: TGTGCCAGCAGCCCCGGACTAGCGGGGGGGCAAGAGACCCAGTACTTC
CDR3aa: CASSPGLAGGQETQYF

v_gene: TRBV27
len: 18
d_gene: TRBD2
j_gene: TRBJ2-7
abundance: NA
CDR3nt: TGTGCCAGCAGTTTTCGGACTAGCGGGGGCGCGGGGATTCACGAGCAGTACTTC
CDR3aa: CASSFRTSGGAGIHEQYF

v_gene: TRBV11-3
len: 16
d_gene: TRBD1
j_gene: TRBJ2-4
abundance: NA
CDR3nt: TGTGCCAGCAGCAACCGGGACAGGGTAGCCAAAAACATTCAGTACTTC
CDR3aa: CASSNRDRVAKNIQYF

v_gene: TRBV4-1
len: 15
d_gene: NA
j_gene: TRBJ2-3
abundance: NA
CDR3nt: TGCGCCAGCAGCCAGAGACTAGTAGGGTCAGATACGCAGTATTTT
CDR3aa: CASSQRLVGSDTQYF